Below, one T cell receptor (beta chain) is given with its context. This entry comes from a study of blood T cell repertoires in COVID-19. The table came from immunoSEQ multiplex PCR; TCRdb's copy has only in-frame clones and leaves some out. The sample consists of around 200,000 clones, around 90% of them appearing once. This clonotype was sampled from a man in his forties with acute or convalescent COVID-19. Sequenced: peripheral blood.

The CDR3 reads CASSTVLASTTDTQYF. In DNA, the CDR3 is TGTGCCAGCAGCACAGTCCTAGCGAGTACCACAGATACGCAGTATTTT. The V gene is TRBV7-9, the J gene TRBJ2-3; tentatively, D is TRBD2 (6 bases). This CDR3 is built from 16 residues. V was clipped by 5 bases and J by 2 bases, with 17 bases between them. Germline V gene sequence: CDR1 SEHNR, CDR2 FQNEAQ (reference sequence).